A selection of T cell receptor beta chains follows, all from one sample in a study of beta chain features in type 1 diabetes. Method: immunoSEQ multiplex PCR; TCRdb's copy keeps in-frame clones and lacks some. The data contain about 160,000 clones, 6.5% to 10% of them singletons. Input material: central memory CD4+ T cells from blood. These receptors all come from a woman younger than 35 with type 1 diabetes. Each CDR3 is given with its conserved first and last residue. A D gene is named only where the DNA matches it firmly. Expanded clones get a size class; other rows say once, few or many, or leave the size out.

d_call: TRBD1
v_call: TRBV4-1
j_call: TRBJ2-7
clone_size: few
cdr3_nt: TGCGCCAGCAGCCCTTCCGGGACAGGGTCCGACTACGAGCAGTACTTC
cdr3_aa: CASSPSGTGSDYEQYF

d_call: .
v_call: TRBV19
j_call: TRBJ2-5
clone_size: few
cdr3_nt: TGTGCCAGTAGTATCCGAGAGACCCAGTACTTC
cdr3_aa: CASSIRETQYF

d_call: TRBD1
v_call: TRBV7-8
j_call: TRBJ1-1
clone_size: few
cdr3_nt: TGTGCCAGCAGCGCGGGACAGGGATTCTCTTACGTGTTCTTT
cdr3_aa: CASSAGQGFSYVFF

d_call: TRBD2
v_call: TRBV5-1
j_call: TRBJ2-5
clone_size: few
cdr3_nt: TGCGCCAGCAGCTTGGAGCGGGGGGCCGGGGAGACCCAGTACTTC
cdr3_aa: CASSLERGAGETQYF

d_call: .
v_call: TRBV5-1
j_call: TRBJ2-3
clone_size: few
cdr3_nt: TGCGCCAGCAGCCTAGAGCGGGATACGCAGTATTTT
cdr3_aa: CASSLERDTQYF

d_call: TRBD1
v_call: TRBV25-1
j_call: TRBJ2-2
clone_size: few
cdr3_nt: TGTGCCAGCAGTGATCGGGGACAGGGTTACACCGGGGAGCTGTTTTTT
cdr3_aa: CASSDRGQGYTGELFF

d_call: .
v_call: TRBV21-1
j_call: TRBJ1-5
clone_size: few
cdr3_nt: TGTGCCAGCAGCAAAGTGTGCGGGGGGGAGAGCAATCAGCCCCAGCATTTT
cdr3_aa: CASSKVCGGESNQPQHF

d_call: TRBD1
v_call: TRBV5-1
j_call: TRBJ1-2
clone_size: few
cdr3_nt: TGCGCCAGCAGCTTGGCGGGACAGACAACTTCCTATGGCTACACCTTC
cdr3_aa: CASSLAGQTTSYGYTF

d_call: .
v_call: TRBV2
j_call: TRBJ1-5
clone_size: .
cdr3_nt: TGTGCCAGCAGTGTTTTGACTCTGGGTCAGCCCCAGCATTTT
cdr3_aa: CASSVLTLGQPQHF

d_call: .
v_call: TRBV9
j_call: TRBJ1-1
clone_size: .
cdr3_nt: TGTGCCAGCAGCCCCCCAAACATGAACACTGAAGCTTTCTTT
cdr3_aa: CASSPPNMNTEAFF

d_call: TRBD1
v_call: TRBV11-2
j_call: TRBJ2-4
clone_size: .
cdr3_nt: TGTGCCAGCAGCCGGACAGGGGGATTGGACATTCAGTACTTC
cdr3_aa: CASSRTGGLDIQYF

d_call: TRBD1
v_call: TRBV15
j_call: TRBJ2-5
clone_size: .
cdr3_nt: TGTGCCACCAGCTTTGGAGGGACAGGGGACGGGGAGACCCAGTACTTC
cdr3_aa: CATSFGGTGDGETQYF

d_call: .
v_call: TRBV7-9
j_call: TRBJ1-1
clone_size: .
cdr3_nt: TGTGCCAGCAGCTTATCTCTCAACACTGAAGCTTTCTTT
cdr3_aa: CASSLSLNTEAFF

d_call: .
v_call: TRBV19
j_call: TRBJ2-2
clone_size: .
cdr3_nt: TGTGCCACCTCAGCGGGACACGCCGGGGAGCTGTTTTTT
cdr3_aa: CATSAGHAGELFF

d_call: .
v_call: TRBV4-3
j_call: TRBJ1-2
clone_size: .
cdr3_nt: TGCGCCAGCAGCCAAGGAAGTATAGGACTTAACTATGGCTACACCTTC
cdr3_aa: CASSQGSIGLNYGYTF

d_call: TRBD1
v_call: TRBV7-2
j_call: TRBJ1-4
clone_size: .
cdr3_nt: TGTGCCAGCAGCTCAGCCGGGACAGCTAATGAAAAACTGTTTTTT
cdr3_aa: CASSSAGTANEKLFF

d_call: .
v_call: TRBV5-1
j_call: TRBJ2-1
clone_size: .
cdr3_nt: TGCGCCAGCAGTCGGACGGGAGAGGGGTTCGATGAGCAGTTCTTC
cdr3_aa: CASSRTGEGFDEQFF

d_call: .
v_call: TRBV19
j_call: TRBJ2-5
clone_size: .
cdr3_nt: TGTGCCAGTAGCCGCCTGGGGGCCCAAGAGACCCAGTACTTC
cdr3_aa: CASSRLGAQETQYF

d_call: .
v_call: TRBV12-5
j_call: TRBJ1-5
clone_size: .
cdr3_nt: TGTGCTAGTGGCCTGGGACAAGGGAATCAGCCCCAGCATTTT
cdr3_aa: CASGLGQGNQPQHF

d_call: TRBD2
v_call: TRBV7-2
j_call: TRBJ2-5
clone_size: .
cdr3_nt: TGTGCCAGCAGCTTGAGGACTAGCGGGAGCATAGAGACCCAGTACTTC
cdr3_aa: CASSLRTSGSIETQYF

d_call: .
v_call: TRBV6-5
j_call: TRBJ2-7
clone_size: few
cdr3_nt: TGTGCCAGCAGTTACTCGATGGGAGAGGGGCAGTACTTC
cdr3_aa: CASSYSMGEGQYF

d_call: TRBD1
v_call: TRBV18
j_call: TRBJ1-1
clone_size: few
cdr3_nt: TGTGCCAGCTCTCCCAGGACAGGGGAGAGCACTGAAGCTTTCTTT
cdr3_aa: CASSPRTGESTEAFF

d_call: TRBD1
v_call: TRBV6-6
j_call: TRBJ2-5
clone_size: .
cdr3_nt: TGTGCCAGCAGTTACCTAACAGGGGTGGAGACCCAGTACTTC
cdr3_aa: CASSYLTGVETQYF

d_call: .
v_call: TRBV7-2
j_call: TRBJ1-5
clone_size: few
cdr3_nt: TGTGCCAGCAGCTCAGGACAGATTAGCAATCAGCCCCAGCATTTT
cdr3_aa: CASSSGQISNQPQHF

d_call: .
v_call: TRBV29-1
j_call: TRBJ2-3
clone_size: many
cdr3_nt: TGCAGCGTTAGTAGTCCTTCATCAGATACGCAGTATTTT
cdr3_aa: CSVSSPSSDTQYF

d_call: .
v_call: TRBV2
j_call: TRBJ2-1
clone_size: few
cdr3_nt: TGTGCCAGCAGTGTGGAGGGGACAGCCTACAATGAGCAGTTCTTC
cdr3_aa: CASSVEGTAYNEQFF

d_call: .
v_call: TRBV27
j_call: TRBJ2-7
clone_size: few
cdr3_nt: TGTGCCAGCAGTCCTTTGGGGGCCCTAGGGTACGAGCAGTACTTC
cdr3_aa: CASSPLGALGYEQYF

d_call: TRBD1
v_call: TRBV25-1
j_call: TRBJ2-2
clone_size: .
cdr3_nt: TGTGCCACCGGGACAGACCCCACCGGGGAGCTGTTTTTT
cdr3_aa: CATGTDPTGELFF

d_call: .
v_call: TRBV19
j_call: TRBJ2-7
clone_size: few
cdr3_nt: TGTGCCAGTAGTCCCCGGGGTTCCTACGAGCAGTACTTC
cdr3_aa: CASSPRGSYEQYF

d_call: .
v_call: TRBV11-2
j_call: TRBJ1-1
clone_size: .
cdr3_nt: TGTGCCAGCAGCTTAGACCAGAACACTGAAGCTTTCTTT
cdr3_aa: CASSLDQNTEAFF

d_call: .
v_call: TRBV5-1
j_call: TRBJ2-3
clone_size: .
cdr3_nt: TGCGCCAGCAGCCCTAGGCCGTTAGCAGCTACGCAGTATTTT
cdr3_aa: CASSPRPLAATQYF

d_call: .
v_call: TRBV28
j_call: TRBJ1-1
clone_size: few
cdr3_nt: TGTGCCAGCACCTTAGATCTGAACACTGAAGCTTTCTTT
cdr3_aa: CASTLDLNTEAFF

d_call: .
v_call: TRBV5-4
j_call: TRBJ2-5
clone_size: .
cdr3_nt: TGTGCCAGCAGCTTGGGGACGCCGCGGAGGGACCAGTACTTC
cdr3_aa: CASSLGTPRRDQYF

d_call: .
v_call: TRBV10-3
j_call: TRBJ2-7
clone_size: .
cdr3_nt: TGTGCCATCAGGCGACAGGATGGATCCTACGAGCAGTACTTC
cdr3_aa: CAIRRQDGSYEQYF

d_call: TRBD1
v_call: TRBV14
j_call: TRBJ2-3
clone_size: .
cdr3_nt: TGTGCCAGCAGCCAAGATCAGGACAGGGGGACAGATACGCAGTATTTT
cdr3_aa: CASSQDQDRGTDTQYF

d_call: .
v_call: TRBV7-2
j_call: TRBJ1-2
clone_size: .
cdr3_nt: TGTGCCAGCAGCTTAGCTTCGGTTAACTATGGCTACACCTTC
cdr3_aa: CASSLASVNYGYTF

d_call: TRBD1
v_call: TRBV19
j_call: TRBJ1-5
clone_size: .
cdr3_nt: TGTGCCAGTAGTATGCCTCGGACAGGGGAACAGCCCCAGCATTTT
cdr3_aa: CASSMPRTGEQPQHF

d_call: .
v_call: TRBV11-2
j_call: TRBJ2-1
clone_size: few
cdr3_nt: TGTGCCAGCAGCTCAATGGTGCGTCAGGCGACGTACAATGAGCAGTTCTTC
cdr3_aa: CASSSMVRQATYNEQFF

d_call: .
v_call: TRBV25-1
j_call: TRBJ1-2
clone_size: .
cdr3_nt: TGTGCCAGCAGTGATCAGCCGCCCGACTACGGCTACACCTTC
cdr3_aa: CASSDQPPDYGYTF